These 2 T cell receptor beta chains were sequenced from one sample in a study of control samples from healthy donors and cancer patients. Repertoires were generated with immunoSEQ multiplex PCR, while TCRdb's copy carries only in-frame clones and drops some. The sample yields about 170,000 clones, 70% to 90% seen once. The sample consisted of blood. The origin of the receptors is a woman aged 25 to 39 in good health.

CDR3 DNA sequence: TGTGCCAGCAGCCGGCAGGGTCTCGAGCAGTACTTC. Translated: CASSRQGLEQYF. This chain links TRBV7-9 with TRBJ2-7, with D perhaps matching TRBD1 (5 bases). Trimming shortened V by 5 bases and J by 6 bases, and 11 bases separated the two germline ends. Per germline, CDR1 SEHNR and CDR2 FQNEAQ (reference sequence). This CDR3 comprises 12 residues.

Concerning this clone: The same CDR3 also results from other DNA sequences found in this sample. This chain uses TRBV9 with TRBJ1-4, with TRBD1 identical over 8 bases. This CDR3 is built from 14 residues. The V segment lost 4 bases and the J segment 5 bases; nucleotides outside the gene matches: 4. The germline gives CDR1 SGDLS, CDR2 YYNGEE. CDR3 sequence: CASSRDRGNEKLFF. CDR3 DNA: TGTGCCAGCAGCCGAGACAGGGGAAATGAAAAACTGTTTTTT.